What follows describes a single T cell receptor (beta chain). As yet, its antigen is unknown. The data were obtained in a study of cytomegalovirus exposure and HLA in healthy donors. Whole-study context: In an earlier analysis, around 100 million unique TCR beta sequences were found from about 190 million T cells. Study results and caveats: Later analysis revealed greater clonal expansion in HLA-associated TCR beta chains than in equally common others. Several of the most significant clusters appeared, in a later analysis, to be linked to common viral pathogens.

PCR involved 60 Vbeta and 13 Jbeta primers. Repertoires were generated with immunoSEQ multiplex PCR, while TCRdb's copy carries only in-frame clones and drops some. This sample has about 150,000 clones, with around 82% found just once. Germline V gene lookup returns CDR1 KGHSH and CDR2 LQKENI. The germline V and J ends were trimmed by 2 bases and 2 bases, with 10 bases remaining between them. This CDR3 has 14 amino acids. This rearrangement joins TRBV18 to TRBJ2-7, with a tentative D call TRBD1 (5 bases). This sequence was found in a woman in her forties or fifties in good health and CMV-seropositive. Material: PBMCs. CDR3 coding DNA: TGTGCCAGCTCACCATCCAGGGATCCCTACGAGCAGTACTTC. Protein product: CASSPSRDPYEQYF.